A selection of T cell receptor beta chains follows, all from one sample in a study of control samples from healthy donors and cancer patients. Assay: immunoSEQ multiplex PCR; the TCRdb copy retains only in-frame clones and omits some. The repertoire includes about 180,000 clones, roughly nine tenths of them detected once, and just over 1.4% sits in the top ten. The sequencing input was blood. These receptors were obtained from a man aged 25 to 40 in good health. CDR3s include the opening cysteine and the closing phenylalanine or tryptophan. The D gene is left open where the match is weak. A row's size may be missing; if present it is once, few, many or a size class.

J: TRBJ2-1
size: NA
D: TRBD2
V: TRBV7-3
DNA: TGTGCCAGCAGCTTATGGGAGGGCAGCAATGAGCAGTTCTTC
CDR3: CASSLWEGSNEQFF

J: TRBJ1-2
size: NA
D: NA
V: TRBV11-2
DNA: TGTGCCAGCCCCAGGGGTGAAGGTGGCTACACCTTC
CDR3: CASPRGEGGYTF

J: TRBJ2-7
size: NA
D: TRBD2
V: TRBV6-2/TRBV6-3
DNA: TGTGCCAGCAGTTACGCGGGACTAGCGCCTTCCTACGAGCAGTACTTC
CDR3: CASSYAGLAPSYEQYF

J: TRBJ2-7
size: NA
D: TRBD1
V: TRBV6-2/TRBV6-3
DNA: TGTGCCAGCAGTCCATATCGACAGGGACAGATCCCTGACGAGCAGTACTTC
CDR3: CASSPYRQGQIPDEQYF

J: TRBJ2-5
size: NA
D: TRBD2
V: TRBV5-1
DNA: TGCGCCAGCAGCCCTACGGGAGGCGGGGAGACCCAGTACTTC
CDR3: CASSPTGGGETQYF

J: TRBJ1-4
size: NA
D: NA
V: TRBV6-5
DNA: TGTGCCAGCAATAGCAACAGCCTAGGGGAGGAAAAACTGTTTTTT
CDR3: CASNSNSLGEEKLFF

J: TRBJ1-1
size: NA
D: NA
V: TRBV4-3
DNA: TGCGCCAGCAGCCAAGATTTCTCGGCAGCGGGCACTGAAGCTTTCTTT
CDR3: CASSQDFSAAGTEAFF

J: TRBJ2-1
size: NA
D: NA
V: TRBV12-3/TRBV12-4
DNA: TGTGCCAGCAGCCCAGCGTTAGAGCAGTTCTTC
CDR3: CASSPALEQFF

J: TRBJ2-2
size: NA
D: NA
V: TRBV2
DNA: TGTGCCAGCAGTACCGCAGGGCGTGCCACCGGGGAGCTGTTTTTT
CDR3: CASSTAGRATGELFF

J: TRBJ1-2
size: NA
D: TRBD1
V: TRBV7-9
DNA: TGTGCCAGCAGCTTAGGTACAGGGGGGAACTATGGCTACACCTTC
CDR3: CASSLGTGGNYGYTF

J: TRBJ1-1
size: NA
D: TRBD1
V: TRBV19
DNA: TGTGCCAGTAGTTTCCCGGGACAGGGGAGGAACACTGAAGCTTTCTTT
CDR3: CASSFPGQGRNTEAFF

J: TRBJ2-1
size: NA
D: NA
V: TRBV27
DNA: TGTGCCAGCGCCGACATAGGGAGCTCCTACAATGAGCAGTTCTTC
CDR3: CASADIGSSYNEQFF

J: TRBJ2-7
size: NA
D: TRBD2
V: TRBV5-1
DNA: TGCGCCAGCAGCTTGAACGGGGGGGCTAGCTCCTACGAGCAGTACTTC
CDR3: CASSLNGGASSYEQYF

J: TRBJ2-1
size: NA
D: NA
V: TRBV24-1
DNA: TGTGCCACCAGTGAGGGAAACAATGAGCAGTTCTTC
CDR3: CATSEGNNEQFF

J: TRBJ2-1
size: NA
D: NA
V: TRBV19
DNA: TGTGCCAGTAGTCCCTCTGGCGGTGCCTACCCCTACAATGAGCAGTTCTTC
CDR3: CASSPSGGAYPYNEQFF

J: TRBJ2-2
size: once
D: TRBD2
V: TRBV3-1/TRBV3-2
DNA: TGTGCCAGCAGCCGGCGACTAGCGGGGGGGTCCGGGGAGCTGTTTTTT
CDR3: CASSRRLAGGSGELFF

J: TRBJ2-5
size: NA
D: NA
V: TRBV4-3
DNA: TGCGCCAGCAGCCAAGATAAAGGGAACACCCAGTACTTC
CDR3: CASSQDKGNTQYF

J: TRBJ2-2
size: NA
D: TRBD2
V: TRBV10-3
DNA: TGTGCCATTAGCGGGACTAGCGGGAGGGCTACCGGGGAGCTGTTTTTT
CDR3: CAISGTSGRATGELFF

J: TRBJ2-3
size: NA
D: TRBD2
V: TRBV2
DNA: TGTGCCAGCAGTGAAGGGACCCCTAGCGGGGGAGCCTATACGCAGTATTTT
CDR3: CASSEGTPSGGAYTQYF

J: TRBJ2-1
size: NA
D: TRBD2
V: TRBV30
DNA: TGTGCCTGGAGCGTCTCCATCCTAGCGGGCTCCTCCTCCTACAATGAGCAGTTCTTC
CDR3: CAWSVSILAGSSSYNEQFF

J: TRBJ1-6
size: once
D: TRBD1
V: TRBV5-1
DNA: TGCGCCAGCAGCTTGCACAGGGGAAATTCACCCCTCCACTTT
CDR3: CASSLHRGNSPLHF

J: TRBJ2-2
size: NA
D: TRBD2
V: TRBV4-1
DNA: TGCGCCAGCACGGTTAGCGGGACTATTTACACCGGGGAGCTGTTTTTT
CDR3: CASTVSGTIYTGELFF

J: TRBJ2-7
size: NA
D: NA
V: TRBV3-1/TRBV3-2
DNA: TGTGCCAGCAGCCAAGATACGGGACCAGCATACGAGCAGTACTTC
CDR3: CASSQDTGPAYEQYF

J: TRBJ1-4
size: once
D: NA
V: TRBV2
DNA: TGTGCCAACTCAGACCCAACAGGGACTAATGAAAAACTGTTTTTT
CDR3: CANSDPTGTNEKLFF

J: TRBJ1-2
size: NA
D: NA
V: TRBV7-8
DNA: TGTGCCAGCAGCTTAGACACGGGGAACTATGGCTACACCTTC
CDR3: CASSLDTGNYGYTF

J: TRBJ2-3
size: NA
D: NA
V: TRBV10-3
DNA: TGTGCCATCACCCGAGGGACCCACGGTAGCACAGATACGCAGTATTTT
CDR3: CAITRGTHGSTDTQYF

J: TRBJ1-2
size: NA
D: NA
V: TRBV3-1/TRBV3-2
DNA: TGTGCCAGCAACGTGGTAGGGTTTAACTATGGCTACACCTTC
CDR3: CASNVVGFNYGYTF

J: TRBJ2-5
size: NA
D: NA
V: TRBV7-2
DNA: TGTGCCAGCAGCTCAGTCCCACAAGAGACCCAGTACTTC
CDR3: CASSSVPQETQYF

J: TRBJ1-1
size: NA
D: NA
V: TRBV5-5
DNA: TGTGCCAGCAGCTTAAGCAGCAGCTACACTGAAGCTTTCTTT
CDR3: CASSLSSSYTEAFF

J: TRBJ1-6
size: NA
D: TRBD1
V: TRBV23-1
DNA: TGCGCCAGCAGTCAAGACAGGGAAGCTTGTAATTCACCCCTCCACTTT
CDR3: CASSQDREACNSPLHF

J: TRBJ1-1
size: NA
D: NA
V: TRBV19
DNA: TGTGCCAGTAGTAACAGGGAGATGAACACTGAAGCTTTCTTT
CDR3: CASSNREMNTEAFF

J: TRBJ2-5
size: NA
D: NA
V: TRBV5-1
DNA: TGCGCCAGCAGCTTGGGACAGGCCCAAGAGACCCAGTACTTC
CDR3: CASSLGQAQETQYF

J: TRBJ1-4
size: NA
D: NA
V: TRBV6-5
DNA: TGTGTCAAGACTTGTCAGGCAACTAATGAAAAACTGTTTTTT
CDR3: CVKTCQATNEKLFF

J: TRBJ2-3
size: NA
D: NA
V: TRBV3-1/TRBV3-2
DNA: TGTGCCAGCAGCCGGCACGGAGCCGATACGCAGTATTTT
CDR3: CASSRHGADTQYF

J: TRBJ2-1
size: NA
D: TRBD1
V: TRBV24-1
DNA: TGTGCCACCAGTGATTCCGGGACAGGGGTTGAGCAGTTCTTC
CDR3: CATSDSGTGVEQFF

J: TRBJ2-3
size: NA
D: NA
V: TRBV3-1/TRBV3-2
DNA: TGTGCCAGCAGCCCCGGACCGGGCATGGATACGCAGTATTTT
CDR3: CASSPGPGMDTQYF

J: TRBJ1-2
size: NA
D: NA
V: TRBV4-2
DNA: TGTGCCAGCAGCCAAGAAAAGACACTCATCTCCTATGGCTACACCTTC
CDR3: CASSQEKTLISYGYTF

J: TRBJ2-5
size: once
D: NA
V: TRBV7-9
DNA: TGTGCCAGCAGCCCGACCGCTCTGGAGACCCAGTACTTC
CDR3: CASSPTALETQYF

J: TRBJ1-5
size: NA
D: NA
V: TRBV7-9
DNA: TGTGCCAGCAGCTTAGGGGGAGGGGCCAGCAATCAGCCCCAGCATTTT
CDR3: CASSLGGGASNQPQHF

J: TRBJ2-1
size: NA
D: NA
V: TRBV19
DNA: TGTGCCAGTAGTGCATCCCCCCGGGACTCCTACAATGAGCAGTTCTTC
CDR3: CASSASPRDSYNEQFF

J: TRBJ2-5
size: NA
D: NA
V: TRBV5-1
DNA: TGCGCCAGCAGCTTGGACTCGTTAGAGACCCAGTACTTC
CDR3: CASSLDSLETQYF

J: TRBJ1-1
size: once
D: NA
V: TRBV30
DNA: TGTGCCTGGACCCCGGGGGGCACTGAAGCTTTCTTT
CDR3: CAWTPGGTEAFF

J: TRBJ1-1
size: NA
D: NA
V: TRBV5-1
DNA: TGCGCCAGCAGCTTGTTGGGGCGTGGGACTGAAGCTTTCTTT
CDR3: CASSLLGRGTEAFF

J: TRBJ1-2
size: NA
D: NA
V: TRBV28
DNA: TGTGCCAGCAGTTTTTGGCCGGCTGGCTACACCTTC
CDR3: CASSFWPAGYTF

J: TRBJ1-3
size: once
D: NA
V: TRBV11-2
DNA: TGTGCCAGCAGCTTAGGAAAAGTGGGGCTCGGGGACACCATATATTTT
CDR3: CASSLGKVGLGDTIYF

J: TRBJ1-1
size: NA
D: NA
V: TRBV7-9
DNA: TGTGCCAGCAGCTTCAGGGGCCGGGGTCAGAACACTGAAGCTTTCTTT
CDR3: CASSFRGRGQNTEAFF

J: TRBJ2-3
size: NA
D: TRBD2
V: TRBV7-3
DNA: TGTGCCAGCAGCCCTAGCGGGATTAGCACAGATACGCAGTATTTT
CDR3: CASSPSGISTDTQYF

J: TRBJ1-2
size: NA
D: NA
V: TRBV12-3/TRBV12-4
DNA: TGTGCCAGCAGTTTGACGGGTAACTATGGCTACACCTTC
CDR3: CASSLTGNYGYTF

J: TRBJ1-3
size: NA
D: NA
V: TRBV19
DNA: TGTGCCAGTAGTATCCCCGACACCCGCTCTGGAAACACCATATATTTT
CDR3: CASSIPDTRSGNTIYF

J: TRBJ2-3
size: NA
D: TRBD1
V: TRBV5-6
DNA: TGTGCCAGCAGCTTCGGTTTACTTGAAGGGGGCAAGGAAGATACGCAGTATTTT
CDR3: CASSFGLLEGGKEDTQYF

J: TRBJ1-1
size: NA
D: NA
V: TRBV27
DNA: TGTGCCAGCAGTTCGGGACTATTAACGGCTTTCTTT
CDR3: CASSSGLLTAFF

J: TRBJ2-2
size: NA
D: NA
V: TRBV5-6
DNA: TGTGCCAGCAGCTCGGGACAGAACACCGGGGAGCTGTTTTTT
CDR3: CASSSGQNTGELFF

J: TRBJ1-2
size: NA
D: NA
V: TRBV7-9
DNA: TGTGCCAGCAGCTTAGGCCAGTACTCGTTGGGGGATGGCTACACCTTC
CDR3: CASSLGQYSLGDGYTF

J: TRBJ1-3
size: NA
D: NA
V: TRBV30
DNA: TGTGCCTGGAGTTCCGGGACAATCTCTGGAAACACCATATATTTT
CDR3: CAWSSGTISGNTIYF

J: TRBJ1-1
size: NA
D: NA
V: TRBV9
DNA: TGTGCCAGCAGCGTAGAGGTGGTGAACACTGAAGCTTTCTTT
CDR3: CASSVEVVNTEAFF